What follows describes a single TCR beta chain. The data belong to a study of T cell changes during pregnancy in multiple sclerosis. Per germline, CDR1 PRHDT and CDR2 FYEKMQ (reference sequence). There are 16 residues in the CDR3. Trimming left V 5 bases short and J 4 bases short, with 21 bases between. Profiled with immunoSEQ multiplex PCR; TCRdb holds only in-frame clones, not every one. The data show about 38,000 clones, with 85% to 90% seen just once and approximately 0.52% held by the top ten. This clonotype was obtained from a female donor with multiple sclerosis, enrolled in a pregnancy study. The J gene is TRBJ2-7, the V gene TRBV13; possible D gene TRBD2, 7 bases. This material consisted of CD4+ T cells from peripheral blood mononuclear cells, taken in the second trimester of pregnancy. CDR3 bases: TGTGCCAGCAGCACCGGTGGTAGGGGGGGAGGGTACGAGCAGTACTTC. Translating gives CASSTGGRGGGYEQYF.